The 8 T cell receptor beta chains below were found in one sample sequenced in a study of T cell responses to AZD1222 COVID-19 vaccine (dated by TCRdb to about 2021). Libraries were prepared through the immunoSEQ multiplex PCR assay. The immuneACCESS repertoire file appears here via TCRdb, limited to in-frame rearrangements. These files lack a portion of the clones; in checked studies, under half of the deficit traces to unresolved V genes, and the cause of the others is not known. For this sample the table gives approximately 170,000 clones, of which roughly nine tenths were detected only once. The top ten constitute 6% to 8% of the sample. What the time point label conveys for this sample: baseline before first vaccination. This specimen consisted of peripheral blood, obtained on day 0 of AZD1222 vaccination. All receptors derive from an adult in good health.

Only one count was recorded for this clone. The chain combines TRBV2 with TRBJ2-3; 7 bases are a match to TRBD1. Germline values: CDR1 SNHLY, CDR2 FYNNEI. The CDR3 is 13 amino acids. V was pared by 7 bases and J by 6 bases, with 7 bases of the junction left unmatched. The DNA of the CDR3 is TGTGCCAGCAAAGACAGGGTCGCCGATACGCAGTATTTT. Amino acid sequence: CASKDRVADTQYF.

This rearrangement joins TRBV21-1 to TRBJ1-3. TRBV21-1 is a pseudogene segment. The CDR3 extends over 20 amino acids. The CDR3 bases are TGTGCCAGCAGCAAAGCCGGGGATTCTCAAAACCTTCCCTCTGGAAACACCATATATTTT. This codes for CASSKAGDSQNLPSGNTIYF.

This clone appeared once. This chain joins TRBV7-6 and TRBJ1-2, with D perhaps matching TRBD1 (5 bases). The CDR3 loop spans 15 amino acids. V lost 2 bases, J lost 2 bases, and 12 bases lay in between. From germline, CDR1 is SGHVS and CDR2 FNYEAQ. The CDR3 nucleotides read TGTGCCAGCAGCTTAAATGACAGACAAAACTATGGCTACACCTTC. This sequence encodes CASSLNDRQNYGYTF.

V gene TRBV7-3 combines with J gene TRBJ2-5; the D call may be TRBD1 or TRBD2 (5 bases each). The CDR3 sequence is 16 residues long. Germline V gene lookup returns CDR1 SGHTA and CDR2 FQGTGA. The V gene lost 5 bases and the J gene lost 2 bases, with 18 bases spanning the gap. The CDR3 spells CASSPGASRPQETQYF. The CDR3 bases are TGTGCCAGCAGCCCCGGGGCTAGCCGGCCTCAAGAGACCCAGTACTTC.

The CDR3 DNA reads TGTGCCAGCAAGATAATTAGGGGCACTGAAGCTTTCTTT. This encodes CASKIIRGTEAFF. The chain is built from TRBV12-3 or TRBV12-4 and TRBJ1-1; possibly TRBD1 for D (5 bases). Trimming left V 7 bases short and J 4 bases short, with 13 bases between. The CDR3 spans 13 residues.

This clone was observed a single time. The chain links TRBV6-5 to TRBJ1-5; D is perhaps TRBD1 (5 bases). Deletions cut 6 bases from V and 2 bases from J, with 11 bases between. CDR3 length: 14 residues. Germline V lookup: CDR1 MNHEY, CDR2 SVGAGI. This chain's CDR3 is CASRRGGGNQPQHF. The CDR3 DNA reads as TGTGCCAGCAGAAGGGGAGGCGGCAATCAGCCCCAGCATTTT.

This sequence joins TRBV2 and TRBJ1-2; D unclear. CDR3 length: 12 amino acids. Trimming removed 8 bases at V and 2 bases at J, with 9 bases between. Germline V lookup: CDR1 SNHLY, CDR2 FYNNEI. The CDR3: CASRVMNYGYTF. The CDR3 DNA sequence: TGTGCCAGCCGGGTGATGAACTATGGCTACACCTTC.

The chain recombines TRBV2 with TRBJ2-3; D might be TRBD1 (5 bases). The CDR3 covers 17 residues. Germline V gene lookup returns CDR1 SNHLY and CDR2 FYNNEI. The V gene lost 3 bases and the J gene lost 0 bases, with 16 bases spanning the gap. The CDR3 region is CASSDPSTDSSTDTQYF. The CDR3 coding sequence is TGTGCCAGCAGTGACCCCTCGACAGACTCTAGCACAGATACGCAGTATTTT.